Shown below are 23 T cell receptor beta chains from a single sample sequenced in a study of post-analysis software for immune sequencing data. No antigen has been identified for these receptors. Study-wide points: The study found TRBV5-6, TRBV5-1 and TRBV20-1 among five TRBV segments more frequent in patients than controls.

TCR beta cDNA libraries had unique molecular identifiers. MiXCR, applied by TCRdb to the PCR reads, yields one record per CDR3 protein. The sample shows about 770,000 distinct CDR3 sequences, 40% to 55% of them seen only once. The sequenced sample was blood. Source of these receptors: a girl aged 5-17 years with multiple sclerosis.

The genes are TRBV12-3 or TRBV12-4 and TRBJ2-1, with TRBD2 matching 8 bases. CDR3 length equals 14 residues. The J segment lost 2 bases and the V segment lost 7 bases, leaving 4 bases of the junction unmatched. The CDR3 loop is CASTLSGTYNEQFF. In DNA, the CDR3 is TGTGCCAGCACCCTTAGCGGGACCTACAATGAGCAGTTCTTC.

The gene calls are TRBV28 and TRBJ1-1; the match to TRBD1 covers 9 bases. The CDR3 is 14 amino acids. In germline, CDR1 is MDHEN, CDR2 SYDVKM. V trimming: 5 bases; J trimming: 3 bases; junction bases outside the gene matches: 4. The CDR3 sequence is CASSGTGRDTEAFF. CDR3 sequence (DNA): TGTGCCAGCAGTGGGACAGGGCGGGACACTGAAGCTTTCTTT.

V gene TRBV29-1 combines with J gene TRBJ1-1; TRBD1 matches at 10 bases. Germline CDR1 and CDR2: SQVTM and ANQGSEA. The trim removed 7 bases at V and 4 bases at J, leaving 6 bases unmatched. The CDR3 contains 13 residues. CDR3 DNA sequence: TGCAGCGGTTCACGGGACAGGGGCACTGAAGCTTTCTTT. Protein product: CSGSRDRGTEAFF.

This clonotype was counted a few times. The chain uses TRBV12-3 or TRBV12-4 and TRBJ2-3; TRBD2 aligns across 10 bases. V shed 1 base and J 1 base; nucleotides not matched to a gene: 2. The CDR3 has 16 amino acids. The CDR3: CASSLGAGGRTDTQYF. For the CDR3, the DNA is TGTGCCAGCAGTTTAGGAGCGGGAGGGCGCACAGATACGCAGTATTTT.

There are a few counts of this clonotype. The DNA for the CDR3 is TGTGCCAGCAGTTTGACTAGCGGGAGAGGGGATACGCAGTATTTT. Its translation: CASSLTSGRGDTQYF. The chain couples TRBV12-3 or TRBV12-4 to TRBJ2-3, with 12 bases fitting TRBD2. This CDR3 spans 15 amino acids. Germline trimming cut 3 bases from V and 6 bases from J; bases unmatched to any gene: 4.

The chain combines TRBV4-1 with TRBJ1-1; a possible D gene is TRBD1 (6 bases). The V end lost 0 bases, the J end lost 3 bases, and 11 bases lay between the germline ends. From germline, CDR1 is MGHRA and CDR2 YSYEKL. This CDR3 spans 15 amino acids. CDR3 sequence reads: CASSQENRVYTEAFF. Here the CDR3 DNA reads TGCGCCAGCAGCCAAGAGAACAGGGTGTACACTGAAGCTTTCTTT.

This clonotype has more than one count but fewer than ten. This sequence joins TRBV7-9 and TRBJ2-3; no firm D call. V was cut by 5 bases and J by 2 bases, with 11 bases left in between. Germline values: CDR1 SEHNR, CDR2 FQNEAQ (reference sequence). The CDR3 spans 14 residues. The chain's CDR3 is CASSPPYTTDTQYF. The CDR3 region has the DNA TGTGCCAGCAGCCCGCCATATACCACAGATACGCAGTATTTT.

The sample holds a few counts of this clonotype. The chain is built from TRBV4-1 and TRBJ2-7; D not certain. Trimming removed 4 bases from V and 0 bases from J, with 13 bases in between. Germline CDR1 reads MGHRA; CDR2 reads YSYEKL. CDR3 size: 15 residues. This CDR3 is CASSLQSDLSYEQYF. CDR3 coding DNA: TGCGCCAGCAGCCTCCAGTCGGACCTCTCCTACGAGCAGTACTTC.

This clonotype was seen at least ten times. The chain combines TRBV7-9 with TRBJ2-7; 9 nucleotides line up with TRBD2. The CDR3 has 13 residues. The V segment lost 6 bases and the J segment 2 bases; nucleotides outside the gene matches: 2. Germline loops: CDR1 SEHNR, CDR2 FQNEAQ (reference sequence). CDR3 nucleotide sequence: TGTGCCAGCAGTCTAGCGGGAACCTACGAGCAGTACTTC. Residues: CASSLAGTYEQYF.

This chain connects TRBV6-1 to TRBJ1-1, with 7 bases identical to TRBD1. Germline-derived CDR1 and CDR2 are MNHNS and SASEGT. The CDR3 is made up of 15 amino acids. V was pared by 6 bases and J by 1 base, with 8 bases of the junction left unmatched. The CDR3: CASRAGGLANTEAFF. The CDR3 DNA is TGTGCCAGCAGAGCAGGGGGTCTGGCGAACACTGAAGCTTTCTTT.

This CDR3 reads CASSQDIGHQEQFF. The CDR3 DNA reads as TGTGCCAGCAGCCAAGATATCGGACATCAGGAGCAGTTCTTC. The rearrangement uses TRBV3-1 and TRBJ2-1; D perhaps matches TRBD1 (5 bases). The CDR3 spans 14 residues. Between the trimmed V and J ends, which lost 0 bases and 10 bases, there was a span of 13 bases. Germline V gene sequence: CDR1 LGHDT, CDR2 YNNKEL (reference sequence).

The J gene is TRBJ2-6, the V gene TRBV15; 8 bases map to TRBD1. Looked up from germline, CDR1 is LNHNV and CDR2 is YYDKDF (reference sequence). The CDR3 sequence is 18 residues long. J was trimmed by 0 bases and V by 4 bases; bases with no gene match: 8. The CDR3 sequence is CATSTRDRQYSGANVLTF. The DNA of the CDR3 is TGTGCCACCAGCACCCGGGACAGGCAGTACTCTGGGGCCAACGTCCTGACTTTC.

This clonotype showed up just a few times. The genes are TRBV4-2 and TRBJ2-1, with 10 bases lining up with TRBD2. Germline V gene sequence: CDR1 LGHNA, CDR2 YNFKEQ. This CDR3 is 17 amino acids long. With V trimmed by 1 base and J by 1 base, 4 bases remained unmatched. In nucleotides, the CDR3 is TGTGCCAGCAGCCAAGCCCCAGCGGGAGGGTCCTACAATGAGCAGTTCTTC. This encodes CASSQAPAGGSYNEQFF.

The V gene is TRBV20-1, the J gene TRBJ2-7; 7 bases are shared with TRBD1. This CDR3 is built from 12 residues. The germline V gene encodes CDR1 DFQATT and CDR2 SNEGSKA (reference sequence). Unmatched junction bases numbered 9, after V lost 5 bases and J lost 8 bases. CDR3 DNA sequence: TGCAGTGCTCTGGACAGGCGATACAAGCAGTACTTC. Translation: CSALDRRYKQYF.

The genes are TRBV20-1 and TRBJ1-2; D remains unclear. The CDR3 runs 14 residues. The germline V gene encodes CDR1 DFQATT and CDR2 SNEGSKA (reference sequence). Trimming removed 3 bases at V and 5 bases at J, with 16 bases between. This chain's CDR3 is CSASLKDGRYGYTF. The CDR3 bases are TGCAGTGCTAGCCTAAAGGACGGAAGATATGGCTACACCTTC.

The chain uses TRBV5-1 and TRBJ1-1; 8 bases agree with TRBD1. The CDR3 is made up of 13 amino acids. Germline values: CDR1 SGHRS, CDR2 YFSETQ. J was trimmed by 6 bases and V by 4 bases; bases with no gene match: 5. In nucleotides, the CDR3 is TGCGCCAGCAGCATAGACAGGGGCTCTGAAGCTTTCTTT. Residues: CASSIDRGSEAFF. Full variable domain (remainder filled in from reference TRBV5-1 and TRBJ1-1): KAGVTQTPRYLIKTRGQQVTLSCSPISGHRSVSWYQQTPGQGLQFLFEYFSETQRNKGNFPGRFSGRQFSNSRSEMNVSTLELGDSALYLCASSIDRGSEAFFGQGTRLTVV.

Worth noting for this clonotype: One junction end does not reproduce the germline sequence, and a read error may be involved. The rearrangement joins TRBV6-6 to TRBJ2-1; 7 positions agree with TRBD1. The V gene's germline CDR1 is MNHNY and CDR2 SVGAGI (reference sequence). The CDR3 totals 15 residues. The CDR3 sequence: CASTQTGLTYNEEFF. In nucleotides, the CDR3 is TGTGCCAGCACCCAGACAGGGCTGACCTACAATGAGGAGTTCTTC.

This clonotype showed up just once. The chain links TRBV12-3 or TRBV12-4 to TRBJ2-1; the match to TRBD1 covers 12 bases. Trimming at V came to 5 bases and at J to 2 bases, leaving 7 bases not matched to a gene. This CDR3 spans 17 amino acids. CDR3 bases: TGTGCCAGCAGTGCGTCCGGGACAGGGGGCGCCTACAATGAGCAGTTCTTC. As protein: CASSASGTGGAYNEQFF.

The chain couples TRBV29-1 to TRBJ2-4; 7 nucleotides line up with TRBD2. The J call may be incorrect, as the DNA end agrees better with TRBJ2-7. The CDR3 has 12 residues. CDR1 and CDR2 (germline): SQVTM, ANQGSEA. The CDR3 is CSVRGRAYEQYF. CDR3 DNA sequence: TGCAGCGTTCGGGGGAGGGCCTACGAGCAGTACTTC.

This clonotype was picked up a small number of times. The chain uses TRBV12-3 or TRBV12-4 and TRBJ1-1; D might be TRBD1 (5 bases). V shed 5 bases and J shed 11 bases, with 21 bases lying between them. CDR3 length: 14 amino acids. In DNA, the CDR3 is TGTGCCAGCAGTCCCCTGGCAGGGAGGGGTGAGGCTTTCTTT. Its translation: CASSPLAGRGEAFF.

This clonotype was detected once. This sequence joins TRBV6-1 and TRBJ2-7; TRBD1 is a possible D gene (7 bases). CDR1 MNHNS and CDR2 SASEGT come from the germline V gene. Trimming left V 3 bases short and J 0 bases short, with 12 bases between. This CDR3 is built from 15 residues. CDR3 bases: TGTGCCAGCAGTGAGGAGGGGGCGAGCTCCTACGAGCAGTACTTC. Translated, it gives CASSEEGASSYEQYF.

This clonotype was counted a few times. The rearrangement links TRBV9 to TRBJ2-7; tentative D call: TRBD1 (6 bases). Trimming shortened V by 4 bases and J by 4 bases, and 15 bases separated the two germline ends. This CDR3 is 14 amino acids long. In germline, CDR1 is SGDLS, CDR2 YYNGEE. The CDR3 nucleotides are TGTGCCAGCAGCCCGGTAGGGGGATTTTACGAGCAGTACTTC. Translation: CASSPVGGFYEQYF.

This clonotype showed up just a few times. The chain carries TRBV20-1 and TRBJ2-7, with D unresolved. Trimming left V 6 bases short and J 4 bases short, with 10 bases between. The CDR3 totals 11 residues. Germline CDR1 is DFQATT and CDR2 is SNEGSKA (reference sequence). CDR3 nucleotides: TGCAGTGCCGGCCACCAGTACGAGCAGTACTTC. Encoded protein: CSAGHQYEQYF.